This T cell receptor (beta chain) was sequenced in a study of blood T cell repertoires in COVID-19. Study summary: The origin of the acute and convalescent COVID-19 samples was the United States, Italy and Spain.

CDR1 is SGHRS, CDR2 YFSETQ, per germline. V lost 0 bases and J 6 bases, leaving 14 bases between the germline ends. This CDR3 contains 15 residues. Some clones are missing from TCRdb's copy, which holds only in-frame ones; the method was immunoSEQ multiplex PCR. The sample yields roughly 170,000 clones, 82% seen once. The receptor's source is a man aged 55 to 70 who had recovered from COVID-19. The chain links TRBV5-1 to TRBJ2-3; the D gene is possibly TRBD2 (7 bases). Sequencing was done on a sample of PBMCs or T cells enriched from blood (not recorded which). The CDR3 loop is CASSLDGGQRDTQYF. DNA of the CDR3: TGCGCCAGCAGCTTGGACGGGGGGCAGAGGGATACGCAGTATTTT. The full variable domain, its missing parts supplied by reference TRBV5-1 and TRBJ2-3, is KAGVTQTPRYLIKTRGQQVTLSCSPISGHRSVSWYQQTPGQGLQFLFEYFSETQRNKGNFPGRFSGRQFSNSRSEMNVSTLELGDSALYLCASSLDGGQRDTQYFGPGTRLTVL.